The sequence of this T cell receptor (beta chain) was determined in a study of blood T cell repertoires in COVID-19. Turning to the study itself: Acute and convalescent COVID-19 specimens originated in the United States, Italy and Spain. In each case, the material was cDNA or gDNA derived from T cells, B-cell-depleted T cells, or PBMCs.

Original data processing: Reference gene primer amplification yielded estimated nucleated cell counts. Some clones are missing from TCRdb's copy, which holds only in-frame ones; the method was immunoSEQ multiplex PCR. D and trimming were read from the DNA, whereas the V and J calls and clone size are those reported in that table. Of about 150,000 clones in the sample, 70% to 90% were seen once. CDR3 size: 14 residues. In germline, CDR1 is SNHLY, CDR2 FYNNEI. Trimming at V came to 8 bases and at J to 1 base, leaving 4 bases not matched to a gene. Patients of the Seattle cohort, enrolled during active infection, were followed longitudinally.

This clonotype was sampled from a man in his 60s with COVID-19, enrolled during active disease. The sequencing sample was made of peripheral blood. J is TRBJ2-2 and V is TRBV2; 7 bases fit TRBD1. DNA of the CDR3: TGTGCCAGCTGTGGGACAGTGAACACCGGGGAGCTGTTTTTT. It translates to CASCGTVNTGELFF.